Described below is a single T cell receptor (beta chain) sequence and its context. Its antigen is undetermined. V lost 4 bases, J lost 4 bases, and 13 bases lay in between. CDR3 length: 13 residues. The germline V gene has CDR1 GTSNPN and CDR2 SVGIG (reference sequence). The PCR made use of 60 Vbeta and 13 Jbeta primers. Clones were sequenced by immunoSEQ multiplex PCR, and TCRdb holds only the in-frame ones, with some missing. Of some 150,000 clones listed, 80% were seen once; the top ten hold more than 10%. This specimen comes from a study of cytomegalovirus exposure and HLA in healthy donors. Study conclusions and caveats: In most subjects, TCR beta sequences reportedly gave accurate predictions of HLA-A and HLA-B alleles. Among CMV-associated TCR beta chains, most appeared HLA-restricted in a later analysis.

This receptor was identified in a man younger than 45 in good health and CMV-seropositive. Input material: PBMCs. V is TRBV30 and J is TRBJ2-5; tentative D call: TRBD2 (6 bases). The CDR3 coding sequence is TGTGCCTGGATCAATTCCGGGGGAGAGACCCAGTACTTC. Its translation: CAWINSGGETQYF.